This entry lists 27 T cell receptor beta chains sequenced from one sample in a study of shared clonotypes between healthy human individuals. Profiled with immunoSEQ multiplex PCR; TCRdb holds only in-frame clones, not every one. Of over a million clones listed, about 96% were seen once; the top ten hold approximately 1.1%. Specimen: naive CD4+ T cells sorted from blood. Subset indicated: CD45RA+ positively selected. All receptors derive from a man aged 25 to 45 in good health.

A single count supports this clone. The rearrangement links TRBV19 to TRBJ2-2; 9 bases line up with TRBD1. The CDR3 has 16 amino acids. V was clipped by 5 bases and J by 4 bases; unmatched bases: 8. The germline CDR1 and CDR2 sequences are LNHDA and SQIVND (reference sequence). The CDR3 loop is CASSSYRGRGTGELFF. The DNA of the CDR3 is TGTGCCAGTAGTTCCTACAGGGGGCGCGGCACCGGGGAGCTGTTTTTT.

The J gene is TRBJ2-1, the V gene TRBV15; 7 positions agree with TRBD2. Germline CDR1 is LNHNV and CDR2 is YYDKDF (reference sequence). The V segment lost 0 bases and the J segment 9 bases; nucleotides outside the gene matches: 11. CDR3 length: 16 amino acids. The CDR3 loop is CATSRDVVGGPGEQFF. The CDR3, as DNA: TGTGCCACCAGCAGAGATGTCGTGGGAGGGCCAGGTGAGCAGTTCTTC.

This clone was found a few times. The chain joins TRBV4-1 to TRBJ2-3; possibly TRBD2 for D (5 bases). Germline V lookup: CDR1 MGHRA, CDR2 YSYEKL. The V end was cut by 0 bases, the J end by 6 bases, with 10 bases between. The CDR3 spans 14 residues. The CDR3 DNA reads as TGCGCCAGCAGCCAAGATAGCGTTTACGATACGCAGTATTTT. Residues: CASSQDSVYDTQYF.

This chain uses TRBV2 with TRBJ2-4; tentative D call: TRBD1 (6 bases). Germline V gives CDR1 SNHLY, CDR2 FYNNEI. The V and J ends lost 5 bases and 5 bases respectively, with 13 bases between them. CDR3 size: 14 residues. The CDR3 DNA reads as TGTGCCAGCAGTTTCCCAGGGGCCCAAAACATTCAGTACTTC. This sequence encodes CASSFPGAQNIQYF.

The chain is built from TRBV5-5 and TRBJ2-7; 12 bases are shared with TRBD2. Per germline, CDR1 SGHKS and CDR2 YYEKEE (reference sequence). V lost 3 bases, J lost 3 bases, and 16 bases stayed unmatched. The CDR3 totals 19 residues. The CDR3 is CASSSRQETGLAGIYEQYF. The CDR3 DNA follows: TGTGCCAGCAGCTCCCGACAGGAGACAGGACTAGCGGGGATCTACGAGCAGTACTTC.

The V and J genes are TRBV5-8 and TRBJ1-5; 7 nucleotides agree with TRBD1. Trimming at V came to 4 bases and at J to 7 bases, leaving 8 bases not matched to a gene. The CDR3 runs to 14 residues. In germline, CDR1 is SGHTS, CDR2 YDEGEE. CDR3 nucleotides: TGTGCCAGCAGCGCCGGGACAGAGATACAGCCCCAGCATTTT. Its translation: CASSAGTEIQPQHF.

This chain uses TRBV5-1 with TRBJ2-3; 10 nucleotides agree with TRBD2. The ends lost 3 bases at V and 6 bases at J; junction bases unmatched: 7. CDR3 size: 15 residues. The V gene's germline CDR1 is SGHRS and CDR2 YFSETQ. The CDR3: CASSSGGTSADTQYF. DNA of the CDR3: TGCGCCAGCAGCTCTGGAGGGACTAGCGCGGATACGCAGTATTTT. The complete variable domain, with remaining parts taken from reference TRBV5-1 and TRBJ2-3, reads KAGVTQTPRYLIKTRGQQVTLSCSPISGHRSVSWYQQTPGQGLQFLFEYFSETQRNKGNFPGRFSGRQFSNSRSEMNVSTLELGDSALYLCASSSGGTSADTQYFGPGTRLTVL.

The chain has TRBV5-1 and TRBJ2-3, with 10 nucleotides matching TRBD2. CDR3 length equals 14 residues. The J segment lost 4 bases and the V segment lost 6 bases, leaving 5 bases of the junction unmatched. Germline V CDR1 and CDR2: SGHRS, YFSETQ. The CDR3 bases are TGCGCCAGCAATCTAGCGGGAGTTCCAGATACGCAGTATTTT. Translating it yields CASNLAGVPDTQYF.

This clone was seen only once. The chain employs TRBV5-1 and TRBJ2-1; D gene ambiguous. V lost 5 bases, J lost 3 bases, and 6 bases lay in between. CDR1 and CDR2 (germline): SGHRS, YFSETQ. The CDR3 covers 12 residues. CDR3 sequence: CASRMDYNEQFF. The CDR3, as DNA: TGCGCCAGCAGAATGGACTACAATGAGCAGTTCTTC.

The chain employs TRBV28 and TRBJ2-7; 8 bases are a match to TRBD2. Germline V lookup: CDR1 MDHEN, CDR2 SYDVKM. The CDR3 is made up of 13 amino acids. With 5 bases clipped from V and 5 bases from J, the junction kept 5 bases outside the gene matches. CDR3 in amino acids: CASSPRLANEQYF. DNA for the CDR3: TGTGCCAGCAGTCCCCGACTAGCGAACGAGCAGTACTTC.

The chain couples TRBV28 to TRBJ2-1, with a tentative D call TRBD2 (6 bases). Germline V gene sequence: CDR1 MDHEN, CDR2 SYDVKM. V was trimmed by 6 bases and J by 2 bases, leaving 17 bases between them. The CDR3 totals 16 residues. Here the CDR3 reads CASRIRRGTTYNEQFF. As DNA, the CDR3 is TGTGCCAGCAGAATCAGGAGGGGCACAACCTACAATGAGCAGTTCTTC.

The V gene is TRBV28, the J gene TRBJ2-7; D gene uncertain. CDR1 and CDR2 (germline): MDHEN, SYDVKM. Trimming pared 4 bases from V and 5 bases from J, leaving 18 bases between. The CDR3 length is 15 residues. CDR3 nucleotides: TGTGCCAGCAGTTGGAGAACTACCCGTGCGGACGAGCAGTACTTC. It encodes CASSWRTTRADEQYF.

The rearrangement joins TRBV4-1 to TRBJ2-1, with 10 bases identical to TRBD2. Trimming took 4 bases from V and 9 from J; bases not matched to a gene: 12. The length of the CDR3 is 16 residues. From germline, CDR1 is MGHRA and CDR2 YSYEKL. CDR3 DNA sequence: TGCGCCAGCAGCCGCGCGAGCGGGAGGGGGTCAATTGAGCAGTTCTTC. It translates to CASSRASGRGSIEQFF.

The chain has TRBV2 and TRBJ2-3, with 9 bases that match TRBD2. The CDR3 runs to 16 residues. V was clipped by 7 bases and J by 2 bases; unmatched bases: 10. CDR1 and CDR2 from the germline V gene are SNHLY and FYNNEI. This chain's CDR3 is CASNGGRATITDTQYF. Here the CDR3 DNA reads TGTGCCAGCAATGGCGGGAGGGCGACGATCACAGATACGCAGTATTTT.

The J gene is TRBJ2-3, the V gene TRBV5-5, with D hard to call. V was shortened by 1 base and J by 6 bases, with 9 bases between the two germline ends. This CDR3 comprises 13 residues. Germline values: CDR1 SGHKS, CDR2 YYEKEE (reference sequence). The CDR3 here is CASSLYDSDTQYF. CDR3 nucleotides: TGTGCCAGCAGCTTGTATGATTCGGATACGCAGTATTTT.

The rearrangement links TRBV29-1 to TRBJ2-7; D might be TRBD1 (6 bases). V lost 6 bases to trimming and J lost 4 bases, with 22 bases between them. The length of the CDR3 is 15 residues. Germline lookup yields CDR1 SQVTM and CDR2 ANQGSEA. The CDR3 nucleotides are TGCAGCGTCGGGCCCCCGGGACACGGGCCGTACGAGCAGTACTTC. It specifies CSVGPPGHGPYEQYF.

The chain joins TRBV10-3 to TRBJ1-1; the D gene is possibly TRBD1 (6 bases). Deletions cut 4 bases from V and 0 bases from J, with 6 bases between. CDR3 size: 13 residues. CDR1 is ENHRY, CDR2 SYGVKD, per germline. The CDR3: CAISGTVNTEAFF. DNA of the CDR3: TGTGCCATCAGTGGGACAGTGAACACTGAAGCTTTCTTT.

This chain links TRBV28 with TRBJ1-4; tentative D call: TRBD1 (6 bases). The length of the CDR3 is 15 residues. With 5 bases removed from V and 8 bases from J, the gap between germline ends came to 18 bases. Germline V gene lookup returns CDR1 MDHEN and CDR2 SYDVKM. CDR3 nucleotides: TGTGCCAGCAGTCCTTTGACAGGCCCGGGGGAAAAACTGTTTTTT. Protein product: CASSPLTGPGEKLFF.

V is TRBV5-1 and J is TRBJ2-7; TRBD2 might be the D (6 bases). V was shortened by 4 bases and J by 6 bases, with 17 bases between the two germline ends. The germline CDR1 and CDR2 sequences are SGHRS and YFSETQ. CDR3 length: 14 residues. CDR3 bases: TGCGCCAGCAGCGCGGCGGGGACGGCTACCGAGCAGTACTTC. Translated, it gives CASSAAGTATEQYF.

V is TRBV7-2 and J is TRBJ2-7; TRBD1 might be the D (6 bases). The germline V gene encodes CDR1 SGHTA and CDR2 FQGNSA. CDR3 length: 15 residues. V lost 3 bases and J 2 bases, leaving 14 bases between the germline ends. The CDR3 sequence is CASSFLQGPTYEQYF. Here the CDR3 DNA reads TGTGCCAGCAGCTTCCTTCAGGGGCCGACCTACGAGCAGTACTTC.

As to this clone: At the DNA level, this CDR3 is encoded by other sequences in the same sample as well. The chain recombines TRBV9 with TRBJ2-3, with 11 bases lining up with TRBD2. After removal of 0 bases from V and 0 bases from J, the junction contained 0 bases not matched to a gene. The CDR3 runs to 16 residues. CDR1 and CDR2 (germline): SGDLS, YYNGEE. The CDR3 protein is CASSVGTSGSTDTQYF. In DNA form, the CDR3 reads TGTGCCAGCAGCGTAGGGACTAGCGGGAGCACAGATACGCAGTATTTT.

The chain employs TRBV18 and TRBJ1-5; TRBD1 might be the D (6 bases). Germline-derived CDR1 and CDR2 are KGHSH and LQKENI. The CDR3 spans 16 residues. Trimming pared 3 bases from V and 7 bases from J, leaving 19 bases between. As DNA, the CDR3 is TGTGCCAGCTCACCCCCCCGGACAGACCTCGGACAGCCCCAGCATTTT. Translated, it gives CASSPPRTDLGQPQHF.

The CDR3 DNA reads as TGTGCCAGCAGCTGGAGGACAGGGCTCTCTGGAAACACCATATATTTT. It is translated as CASSWRTGLSGNTIYF. This chain joins TRBV11-2 and TRBJ1-3, with 8 bases fitting TRBD1. CDR3 length: 16 residues. Germline lookup yields CDR1 SGHAT and CDR2 FQNNGV. The junction had 5 bases not matched to a gene; V was cut back by 4 bases and J by 0 bases.

With respect to this clone: An end of the junction does not agree with germline; a read error may underlie this. The CDR3 bases are TGTGCTAGCAGCTATGACGGGGAGCTGTTTTTT. Translation gives CASSYDGELFF. The gene calls are TRBV7-7 and TRBJ2-2; D not certain. In germline, CDR1 is SSHAT, CDR2 FNYEAQ (reference sequence). The length of the CDR3 is 11 residues. Full variable domain (remainder filled in from reference TRBV7-7 and TRBJ2-2): GAGVSQSPRYKVTKRGQDVTLRCDPISSHATLYWYQQALGQGPEFLTYFNYEAQPDKSGLPSDRFSAERPEGSISTLTIQRTEQRDSAMYRCASSYDGELFFGEGSRLTVL.

The chain recombines TRBV6-5 with TRBJ2-3; 9 nucleotides match TRBD2. The ends lost 6 bases at V and 6 bases at J; junction bases unmatched: 7. Germline V gene data show CDR1 as MNHEY and CDR2 as SVGAGI. This CDR3 is built from 14 residues. CDR3 nucleotides: TGTGCCAGCAGAGGCGGGAGGGCCAGGGATACGCAGTATTTT. It yields the protein CASRGGRARDTQYF.

J is TRBJ2-5 and V is TRBV5-4; 9 bases match TRBD1. J was trimmed by 5 bases and V by 3 bases; bases with no gene match: 8. From germline, CDR1 is SGHNT and CDR2 YYREEE (reference sequence). There are 15 residues in the CDR3. This CDR3 reads CASSSAGTGLETQYF. In nucleotides, the CDR3 is TGTGCCAGCAGCTCGGCCGGGACAGGGTTGGAGACCCAGTACTTC. The variable domain in full, completed from reference TRBV5-4 and TRBJ2-5, reads ETGVTQSPTHLIKTRGQQVTLRCSSQSGHNTVSWYQQALGQGPQFIFQYYREEENGRGNFPPRFSGLQFPNYSSELNVNALELDDSALYLCASSSAGTGLETQYFGPGTRLLVL.

The chain uses TRBV5-5 and TRBJ2-2, with unresolved D. Germline V lookup: CDR1 SGHKS, CDR2 YYEKEE (reference sequence). The CDR3 has 15 residues. The germline V and J ends were trimmed by 1 base and 7 bases, with 14 bases remaining between them. CDR3 DNA: TGTGCCAGCAGCTTGCTGTCCCAGTATGGCGGGGAGCTGTTTTTT. Amino acids: CASSLLSQYGGELFF.